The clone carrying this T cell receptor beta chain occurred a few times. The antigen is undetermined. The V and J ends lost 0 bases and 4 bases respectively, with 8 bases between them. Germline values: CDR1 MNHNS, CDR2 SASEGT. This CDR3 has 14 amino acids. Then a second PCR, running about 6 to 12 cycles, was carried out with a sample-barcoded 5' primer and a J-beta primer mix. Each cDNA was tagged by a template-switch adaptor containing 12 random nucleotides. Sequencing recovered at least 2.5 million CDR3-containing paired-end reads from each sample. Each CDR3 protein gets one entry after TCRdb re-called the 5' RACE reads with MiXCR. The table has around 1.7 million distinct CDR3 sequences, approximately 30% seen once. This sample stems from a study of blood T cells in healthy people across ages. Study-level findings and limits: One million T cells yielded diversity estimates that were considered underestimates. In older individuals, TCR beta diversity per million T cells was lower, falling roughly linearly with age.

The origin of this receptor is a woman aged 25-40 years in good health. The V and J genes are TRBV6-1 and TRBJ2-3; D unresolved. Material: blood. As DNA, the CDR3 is TGTGCCAGCAGTGAAGCGCGCGCGGCAGATACGCAGTATTTT. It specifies CASSEARAADTQYF.